This TCR beta chain is from a study of cytomegalovirus exposure and HLA in healthy donors. General study findings and limits: Reportedly, cytomegalovirus status was diagnosed with high sensitivity and specificity.

As for this clone: Its antigen is as yet unknown.

A multiplex PCR was run with 60 Vbeta primers and 13 Jbeta primers. TCRdb keeps only in-frame clones here, not all; method: immunoSEQ multiplex PCR. The table lists roughly 150,000 clones, about three fifths of them singletons. Trimming left V 4 bases short and J 3 bases short, with 13 bases between. Germline V lookup: CDR1 MGHRA, CDR2 YSYEKL. The CDR3 has 14 amino acids. Sequenced: PBMCs. The chain recombines TRBV4-1 with TRBJ2-7, with a tentative D call TRBD2 (6 bases). This sequence originates from a woman younger than 45 in good health and CMV-seropositive. In nucleotides, the CDR3 is TGCGCCAGCAGCCCCCTGCGGGAAGGCTACGAGCAGTACTTC. Translating it yields CASSPLREGYEQYF.